This T cell receptor (beta chain) was recorded in a study of patients and donors after allogeneic stem cell transplantation. This CDR3 spans 13 amino acids. The V gene lost 4 bases and the J gene lost 3 bases, with 8 bases spanning the gap. Germline V CDR1 and CDR2: SEHNR, FQNEAQ (reference sequence). This clonotype has just a few counts. TCRdb independently ran MiXCR on the RT-PCR reads; one entry per CDR3 protein. The data contain roughly 880,000 distinct CDR3 sequences, roughly 18% of them singletons. Material for sequencing was blood, either unsorted or a sorted T cell fraction (not recorded which). This receptor was obtained from a human donor who was either an allogeneic HSCT recipient or a stem cell or donor lymphocyte infusion donor (not recorded which). It is not recorded whose cells these are; they may come from a transplant donor. This sequence joins TRBV7-9 and TRBJ2-3; D is unclear. The CDR3 bases are TGTGCCAGCAGCTCCACGAATACAGATACGCAGTATTTT. Translated, it gives CASSSTNTDTQYF.